This T cell receptor (beta chain) was identified during a study of T cells after yellow fever vaccination. Study in general: Fractions of limited cellularity were prepared by means of SMART-Seq v4 Ultra Low Input.

In its sample, this clonotype was seen many times. As yet, its antigen is unknown. General study results and limits: CD4 and CD8 compartments shared a small share of clonotypes, likely from convergent recombination. A large majority of primary-vaccination clones showed up again after the booster (approximately 96% CD4, 75% to 90% CD8).

5'RACE template switching added a universal primer site and UMIs to TCR cDNA. TCRdb independently ran MiXCR on the 5' RACE reads; one entry per CDR3 protein. The table lists roughly 150,000 distinct CDR3 sequences, 6.5% to 8.5% of them singletons. This CDR3 spans 15 amino acids. Germline loops: CDR1 LNHDA, CDR2 SQIVND (reference sequence). V was pared by 6 bases and J by 4 bases, with 15 bases between. This sequence was found in a young man who received the YFV17D yellow fever vaccine. The sample here was CD4+ T cells sorted from PBMCs, taken about 5 days after the first yellow fever vaccination. The chain carries TRBV19 and TRBJ2-2; D call uncertain. The CDR3 DNA reads as TGTGCCAGTAGATATAGGTTGGCGAGCACCGGGGAGCTGTTTTTT. Translated: CASRYRLASTGELFF. Combining the CDR3 with reference TRBV19 and TRBJ2-2 gives the whole variable domain DGGITQSPKYLFRKEGQNVTLSCEQNLNHDAMYWYRQDPGQGLRLIYYSQIVNDFQKGDIAEGYSVSREKKESFPLTVTSAQKNPTAFYLCASRYRLASTGELFFGEGSRLTVL.